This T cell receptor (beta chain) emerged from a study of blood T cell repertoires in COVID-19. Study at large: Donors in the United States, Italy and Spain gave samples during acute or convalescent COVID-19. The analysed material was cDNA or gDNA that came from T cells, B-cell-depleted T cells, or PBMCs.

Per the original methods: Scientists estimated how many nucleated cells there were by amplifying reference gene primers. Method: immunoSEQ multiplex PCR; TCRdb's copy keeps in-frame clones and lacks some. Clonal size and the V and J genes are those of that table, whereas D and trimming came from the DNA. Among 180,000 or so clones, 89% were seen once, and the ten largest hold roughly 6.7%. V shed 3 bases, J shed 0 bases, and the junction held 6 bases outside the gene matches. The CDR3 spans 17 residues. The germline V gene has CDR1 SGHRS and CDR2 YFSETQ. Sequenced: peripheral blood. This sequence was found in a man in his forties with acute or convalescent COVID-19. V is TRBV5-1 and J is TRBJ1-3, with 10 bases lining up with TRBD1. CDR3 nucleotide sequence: TGCGCCAGCAGCTGGGGGGACAGGGGCCCCTCTGGAAACACCATATATTTT. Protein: CASSWGDRGPSGNTIYF.